This T cell receptor (beta chain) was identified in a study of shared clonotypes between healthy human individuals. Study at large: Those who served as donors were a couple of women and a few men between the ages of 18 and 49.

Donors comprised healthy HIV-negative adults lacking recent acute infections or vaccinations. Repertoires were generated with immunoSEQ multiplex PCR, while TCRdb's copy carries only in-frame clones and drops some. This table has about 470,000 clones, roughly 80% appearing once. Germline lookup yields CDR1 MDHEN and CDR2 SYDVKM. The CDR3 loop spans 15 amino acids. V shed 6 bases and J 7 bases; nucleotides not matched to a gene: 14. V usage is TRBV28 and J usage is TRBJ2-7, with TRBD2 identical over 8 bases. The origin of this receptor is a woman aged 40 to 55 in good health. Some clones in this sample may be carry-over from other donors' samples. Sample: PBMCs. As DNA, the CDR3 is TGTGCCAGCAGGACTTACCCCCGGGGGGGCTTAGAGCAGTACTTC. Translation: CASRTYPRGGLEQYF.